Following are 26 T cell receptor beta chains from one sample sequenced in a study of regulatory T cells in long-lasting Graves disease. Time point defined: persistent/refractory GD, antithyroid drugs over 5 years with positive TRAb. TCR sequences were obtained from RNA taken from PBMCs. In building TCR beta libraries, iRepertoire HTBI primers were used together with Arm-PCR of CDR3 regions. Via MiXCR, TCRdb re-called the multiplex PCR reads, giving one row per CDR3 protein. The table shows fewer than 450,000 distinct CDR3 sequences, with about 20% occurring only once. This material consisted of peripheral blood mononuclear cells (PBMCs), taken when the disease was refractory, from a patient treated with antithyroid drugs. The source of these receptors is a female donor with Graves disease.

The rearrangement links TRBV11-1 to TRBJ2-3; 10 positions agree with TRBD1. The V and J ends lost 5 bases and 0 bases, in that order; junction bases with no gene match: 5. The germline gives CDR1 SGHAT, CDR2 FQDESV (reference sequence). The CDR3 length is 16 residues. The CDR3 region has the DNA TGTGCCAGCAGCCCAGGGACAGGGGCTAGCACAGATACGCAGTATTTT. Amino acid sequence: CASSPGTGASTDTQYF.

About this clonotype itself: This clone may be a read error of a much larger clone one base away. This likely comes from a read error, as the CDR3 has no conserved phenylalanine or tryptophan at its end. This chain uses TRBV30 with TRBJ2-7; D could derive from TRBD1 or TRBD2 (5 bases each). The CDR3 length is 12 residues. V gave up 5 bases and J gave up 5 bases, with 13 bases separating them. Germline V gene lookup returns CDR1 GTSNPN and CDR2 SVGIG (reference sequence). CDR3: CAWGGGSHEQYS. As DNA, the CDR3 is TGTGCCTGGGGTGGGGGAAGCCACGAGCAGTACTCC.

This clonotype was observed a few times. V usage is TRBV30 and J usage is TRBJ2-5; a possible D gene is TRBD1 (6 bases). V shed 3 bases and J shed 6 bases, with 11 bases lying between them. The CDR3 extends over 12 amino acids. Germline V gene lookup returns CDR1 GTSNPN and CDR2 SVGIG (reference sequence). CDR3 sequence reads: CAWRDSAKTQYF. CDR3 sequence (DNA): TGTGCCTGGAGGGACAGCGCGAAGACCCAGTACTTC.

In this sample, this clonotype turned up a few times. The rearrangement joins TRBV7-2 to TRBJ2-7, with 10 bases that match TRBD2. Germline V gene lookup returns CDR1 SGHTA and CDR2 FQGNSA. The CDR3 spans 19 residues. Losses at the gene ends were 2 bases for V and 0 bases for J; bases not matched to a gene: 13. The CDR3 loop reads CASSLRWPSGRGGSYEQYF. Written as DNA, the CDR3 is TGTGCCAGCAGCTTACGGTGGCCTAGCGGGAGAGGGGGCTCCTACGAGCAGTACTTC.

This clonotype has a count of ten or more. This chain uses TRBV11-2 with TRBJ2-5; 9 bases line up with TRBD1. Trimming removed 6 bases from V and 2 bases from J; junction bases left unmatched: 4. The CDR3 consists of 14 residues. Germline V gene lookup returns CDR1 SGHAT and CDR2 FQNNGV. The CDR3 nucleotides are TGTGCCAGCAGACTGACAGGGGGTCAAGAGACCCAGTACTTC. It codes for CASRLTGGQETQYF.

This clonotype was seen many times. This CDR3 reads CASSQSGSSYEQYF. The CDR3 region has the DNA TGTGCCAGCAGTCAAAGCGGATCCTCCTACGAGCAGTACTTC. The J gene is TRBJ2-7, the V gene TRBV3-1; D perhaps matches TRBD2 (5 bases). The CDR3 runs to 14 residues. The V gene lost 6 bases and the J gene lost 0 bases, with 12 bases spanning the gap. Germline lookup yields CDR1 LGHDT and CDR2 YNNKEL (reference sequence).

The chain has TRBV29-1 and TRBJ2-2; D is uncertain. The ends were cut back, 0 bases at V and 5 bases at J, with 13 bases in the middle. Germline V gene lookup returns CDR1 SQVTM and CDR2 ANQGSEA. The CDR3 contains 15 residues. CDR3 amino acids: CSVEDLPHRTGELFF. CDR3 nucleotide sequence: TGCAGCGTTGAAGATCTTCCTCACCGGACCGGGGAGCTGTTTTTT.

The J gene is TRBJ2-7, the V gene TRBV29-1; TRBD2 aligns across 8 bases. The V and J ends lost 5 bases and 3 bases, in that order; junction bases with no gene match: 24. Looked up from germline, CDR1 is SQVTM and CDR2 is ANQGSEA. The CDR3 is 19 residues long. The CDR3, as DNA: TGCAGCGTTCTCGGGTGGCAGGGTCTAGCGGGCGTAGACGTCTACGAGCAGTACTTC. It is translated as CSVLGWQGLAGVDVYEQYF.

This clonotype has ten or more counts. The CDR3 DNA reads TGCAGTGCTAGAGTAGGTTCGGAGACCCAGTACTTC. This translates into CSARVGSETQYF. The rearrangement joins TRBV20-1 to TRBJ2-5; no clear D. The CDR3 is 12 amino acids. Germline V gives CDR1 DFQATT, CDR2 SNEGSKA (reference sequence). Trimming took off 1 base at V and 5 bases at J, with 8 bases between the two ends.

This clonotype has a handful of counts. V gene TRBV4-1 combines with J gene TRBJ1-5; 7 bases fit TRBD1. CDR3 length equals 14 residues. The junction had 6 bases not matched to a gene; V was cut back by 5 bases and J by 5 bases. Germline CDR1 reads MGHRA; CDR2 reads YSYEKL. The CDR3 is CASSSGTADQPQHF. Written as DNA, the CDR3 is TGCGCCAGCAGCTCCGGGACAGCTGATCAGCCCCAGCATTTT.

The V call is TRBV5-1, the J call TRBJ1-3; tentative D call: TRBD1 (5 bases). The CDR3 is 17 amino acids. Trimming removed 1 base from V and 1 base from J, with 15 bases in between. Looked up from germline, CDR1 is SGHRS and CDR2 is YFSETQ. The CDR3 here is CASSLPVSGGSGNTIYF. The CDR3 nucleotides are TGCGCCAGCAGCTTGCCCGTGAGCGGGGGATCTGGAAACACCATATATTTT.

This clonotype turned up a few times. J is TRBJ2-7 and V is TRBV6-1; 8 bases match TRBD2. CDR1 and CDR2 from the germline V gene are MNHNS and SASEGT. The CDR3 covers 16 residues. V gave up 10 bases and J gave up 2 bases; unmatched junction bases: 16. The CDR3 is CATAYVAGRGAYEQYF. For the CDR3, the DNA is TGTGCCACGGCGTATGTAGCGGGAAGAGGGGCCTACGAGCAGTACTTC.

The chain has TRBV2 and TRBJ2-2; D is possibly TRBD2 (6 bases). Germline V gene data show CDR1 as SNHLY and CDR2 as FYNNEI. Deletions cut 4 bases from V and 2 bases from J, with 8 bases between. The CDR3 runs to 14 residues. CDR3 residues: CASSVEGNTGELFF. The CDR3 DNA is TGTGCCAGCAGTGTGGAGGGAAACACCGGGGAGCTGTTTTTT.

The chain combines TRBV20-1 with TRBJ2-1; a possible D gene is TRBD2 (5 bases). Germline values: CDR1 DFQATT, CDR2 SNEGSKA (reference sequence). V lost 6 bases, J lost 9 bases, and 21 bases lay in between. The length of the CDR3 is 14 residues. The CDR3 loop reads CSASVMGVWGEQFF. The CDR3, as DNA: TGCAGTGCCAGCGTTATGGGAGTATGGGGTGAGCAGTTCTTC.

This chain connects TRBV20-1 to TRBJ1-2, with D possibly being TRBD1 (5 bases). V was clipped by 8 bases and J by 4 bases, with 11 bases between them. Germline loops: CDR1 DFQATT, CDR2 SNEGSKA (reference sequence). This CDR3 comprises 11 residues. CDR3: CSLRVGYGYTF. The CDR3 DNA reads TGCAGTCTCAGGGTCGGCTATGGCTACACCTTC.

This clonotype appeared once. This sequence is one base from a far larger clone and is likely a read error. The rearrangement links TRBV2 to TRBJ2-5; the D is unclear. The CDR3 spans 11 residues. Germline-derived CDR1 and CDR2 are SNHLY and FYNNEI. The CDR3 spells CAGSSQETQYF. In DNA, the CDR3 is TGTGCCGGCAGTTCCCAAGAGACCCAGTACTTC.

This clonotype appeared a few times. The chain links TRBV30 to TRBJ2-7, with TRBD2 as a possible D gene (5 bases). This CDR3 has 14 amino acids. V dropped 2 bases and J dropped 2 bases, with 13 bases sitting between them. The germline gives CDR1 GTSNPN, CDR2 SVGIG (reference sequence). The CDR3 DNA follows: TGTGCCTGGAGTCTCGGCGGACTTACCTACGAGCAGTACTTC. Its protein product is CAWSLGGLTYEQYF.

In its sample, this clonotype was seen many times. J is TRBJ1-5 and V is TRBV28, with 8 bases lining up with TRBD1. Germline values: CDR1 MDHEN, CDR2 SYDVKM. Losses at the gene ends were 3 bases for V and 4 bases for J; bases not matched to a gene: 5. CDR3 length equals 15 residues. The CDR3 loop reads CASSFGTGKNQPQHF. In nucleotides, the CDR3 is TGTGCCAGCAGTTTTGGGACAGGAAAAAATCAGCCCCAGCATTTT.

The sample holds many counts of this clonotype. V is TRBV6-5 and J is TRBJ2-7, with D unclear. Germline values: CDR1 MNHEY, CDR2 SVGAGI. The CDR3 is made up of 13 amino acids. With 2 bases removed from V and 2 bases from J, the gap between germline ends came to 7 bases. The CDR3 bases are TGTGCCAGCAGTTACGCGGCTGCCTACGAGCAGTACTTC. This translates into CASSYAAAYEQYF.

The rearrangement uses TRBV5-1 and TRBJ2-4; TRBD2 agrees at 8 bases. Near its end, the DNA agrees better with TRBJ2-5, so the J call may be wrong. This CDR3 is built from 18 residues. Germline lookup yields CDR1 SGHRS and CDR2 YFSETQ. This chain's CDR3 is CASSFPELAEPRGETQYF. Written as DNA, the CDR3 is TGCGCCAGCAGCTTTCCCGAACTAGCGGAACCTCGAGGGGAGACCCAGTACTTC.

In its sample, this clonotype was seen a few times. The chain couples TRBV19 to TRBJ1-5; TRBD1 matches 9 bases. Germline values: CDR1 LNHDA, CDR2 SQIVND (reference sequence). The CDR3 is 15 amino acids. Trimming cost V 6 bases and J 3 bases; bases outside gene matches: 6. The CDR3 region is CASSTDRGYNQPQHF. CDR3 nucleotide sequence: TGTGCCAGTAGCACGGACAGGGGATACAATCAGCCCCAGCATTTT.

This clonotype was recorded at least ten times. This chain connects TRBV2 to TRBJ2-7; no firm D call. Germline V lookup: CDR1 SNHLY, CDR2 FYNNEI. This CDR3 contains 13 residues. V lost 2 bases, J lost 2 bases, and 7 bases lay in between. CDR3 region: CASSEYSPYEQYF. Here the CDR3 DNA reads TGTGCCAGCAGTGAATACAGTCCCTACGAGCAGTACTTC.

This clonotype occurred many times. The rearrangement joins TRBV12-3 or TRBV12-4 to TRBJ1-2, with 7 bases aligning to TRBD1. Trimming removed 2 bases from V and 1 base from J; junction bases left unmatched: 4. The CDR3 length is 15 residues. The CDR3 loop is CASSLRDRLNYGYTF. The CDR3 coding sequence is TGTGCCAGCAGTTTAAGGGACAGACTTAACTATGGCTACACCTTC.

This clonotype was detected many times. V and J are TRBV28 and TRBJ1-2; 9 bases map to TRBD1. The CDR3 length is 16 residues. Germline CDR1 is MDHEN and CDR2 is SYDVKM. The V segment lost 5 bases and the J segment 6 bases; nucleotides outside the gene matches: 13. CDR3 protein: CASSSRDRVGSDGYTF. CDR3 bases: TGTGCCAGCAGTAGCCGGGACAGGGTGGGGAGTGATGGCTACACCTTC.

In its sample, this clonotype was seen many times. V usage is TRBV12-3 or TRBV12-4 and J usage is TRBJ1-4; D is uncertain. Trimming removed 0 bases at V and 1 base at J, with 0 bases between. CDR3 length: 13 amino acids. The DNA for the CDR3 is TGTGCCAGCAGTTTAGCAACTAATGAAAAACTGTTTTTT. Amino acids: CASSLATNEKLFF.

This clonotype was observed at least ten times. The chain combines TRBV13 with TRBJ1-1, with unresolved D. The V gene lost 5 bases and the J gene lost 2 bases, with 9 bases spanning the gap. The CDR3 loop spans 13 amino acids. In germline, CDR1 is PRHDT, CDR2 FYEKMQ (reference sequence). The CDR3 DNA follows: TGTGCCAGCAGCCGGGTCGGTAACACTGAAGCTTTCTTT. It yields the protein CASSRVGNTEAFF.